This section outlines one T cell receptor (beta chain) sequence together with its context. Its antigen is undetermined. The sample originates from a study of T cells in Graves' hyperthyroidism and ophthalmopathy. Study-level results: Blood also showed most of the thyroid clonotypes that were expanded above 0.001.

Authors of the study amplified TCR beta CDR3 regions from RNA transcripts. In the first-round RT-PCR of the TCR CDR3, the HTBI primer set was used. MiXCR was run by TCRdb on the multiplex PCR reads, yielding one entry per CDR3 protein. This table has 480,000 or so distinct CDR3 sequences, around 43% appearing once. The V end lost 0 bases, the J end lost 0 bases, and 12 bases lay between the germline ends. The CDR3 extends over 16 amino acids. CDR1 is SGDLS, CDR2 YYNGEE, per germline. Criteria for exclusion of patients were uncontrolled infection, other autoimmune disease, pregnancy or lactation. The study based diagnoses on clinical symptoms, serum thyroxine and TRAb, thyroid ultrasound and orbital computed tomography.

This chain uses TRBV9 with TRBJ1-1; a weak D match, TRBD1 (5 bases). The receptor was derived from an adult woman with Graves' disease, either hyperthyroidism or ophthalmopathy (not recorded which). Sequenced input: peripheral blood or thyroid tissue (not recorded which). The CDR3 spells CASSVGRRDLNTEAFF. The CDR3 DNA follows: TGTGCCAGCAGCGTAGGGCGGAGGGACTTGAACACTGAAGCTTTCTTT. Based on the CDR3 plus reference TRBV9 and TRBJ1-1, the full variable domain is DSGVTQTPKHLITATGQRVTLRCSPRSGDLSVYWYQQSLDQGLQFLIQYYNGEERAKGNILERFSAQQFPDLHSELNLSSLELGDSALYFCASSVGRRDLNTEAFFGQGTRLTVV.